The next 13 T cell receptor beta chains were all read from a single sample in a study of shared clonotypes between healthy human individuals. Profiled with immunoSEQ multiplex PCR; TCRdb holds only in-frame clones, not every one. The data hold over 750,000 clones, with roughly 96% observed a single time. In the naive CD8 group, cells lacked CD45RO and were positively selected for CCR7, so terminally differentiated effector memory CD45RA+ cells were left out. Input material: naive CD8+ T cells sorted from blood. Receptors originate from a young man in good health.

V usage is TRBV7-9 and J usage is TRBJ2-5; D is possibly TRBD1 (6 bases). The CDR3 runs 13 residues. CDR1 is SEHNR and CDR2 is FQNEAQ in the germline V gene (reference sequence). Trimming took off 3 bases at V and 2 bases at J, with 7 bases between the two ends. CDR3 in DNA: TGTGCCAGCAGCTTGCAGGGGCAAGAGACCCAGTACTTC. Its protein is CASSLQGQETQYF.

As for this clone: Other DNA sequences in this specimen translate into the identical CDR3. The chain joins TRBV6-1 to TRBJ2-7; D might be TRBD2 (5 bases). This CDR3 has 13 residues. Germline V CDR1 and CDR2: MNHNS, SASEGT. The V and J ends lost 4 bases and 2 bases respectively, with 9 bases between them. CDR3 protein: CASSAGRPYEQYF. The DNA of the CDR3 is TGTGCCAGCAGTGCGGGGAGACCCTACGAGCAGTACTTC.

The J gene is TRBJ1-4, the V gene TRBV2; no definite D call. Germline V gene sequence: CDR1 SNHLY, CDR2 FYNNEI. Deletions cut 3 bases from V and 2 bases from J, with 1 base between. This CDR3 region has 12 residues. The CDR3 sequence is CASSDTNEKLFF. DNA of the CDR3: TGTGCCAGCAGTGATACTAATGAAAAACTGTTTTTT. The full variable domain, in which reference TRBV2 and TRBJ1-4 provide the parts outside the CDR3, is EPEVTQTPSHQVTQMGQEVILRCVPISNHLYFYWYRQILGQKVEFLVSFYNNEISEKSEIFDDQFSVERPDGSNFTLKIRSTKLEDSAMYFCASSDTNEKLFFGSGTQLSVL.

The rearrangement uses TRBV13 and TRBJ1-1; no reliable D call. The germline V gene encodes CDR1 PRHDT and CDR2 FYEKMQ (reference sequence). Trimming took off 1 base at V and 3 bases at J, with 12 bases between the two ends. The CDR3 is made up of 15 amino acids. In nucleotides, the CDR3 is TGTGCCAGCAGCTTAGTGGCAGTTGGGTACACTGAAGCTTTCTTT. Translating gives CASSLVAVGYTEAFF.

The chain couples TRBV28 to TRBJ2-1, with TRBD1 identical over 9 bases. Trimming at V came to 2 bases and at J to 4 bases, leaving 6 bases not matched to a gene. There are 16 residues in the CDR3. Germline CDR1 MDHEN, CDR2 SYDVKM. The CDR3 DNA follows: TGTGCCAGCAGTTTACTGACAGGGGGAGCTTACAATGAGCAGTTCTTC. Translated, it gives CASSLLTGGAYNEQFF.

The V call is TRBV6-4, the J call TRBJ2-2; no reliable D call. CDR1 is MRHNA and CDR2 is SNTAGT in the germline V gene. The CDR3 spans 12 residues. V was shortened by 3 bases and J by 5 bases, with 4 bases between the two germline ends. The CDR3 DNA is TGTGCCAGCAGTGATTTTACCGGGGAGCTGTTTTTT. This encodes CASSDFTGELFF.

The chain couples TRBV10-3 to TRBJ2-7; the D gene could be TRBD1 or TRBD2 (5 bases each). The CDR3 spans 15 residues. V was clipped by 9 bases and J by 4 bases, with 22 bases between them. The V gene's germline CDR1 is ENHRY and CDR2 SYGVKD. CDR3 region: CAISLKTGDGYEQYF. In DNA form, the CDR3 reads TGTGCCATTTCCCTAAAGACCGGGGACGGATACGAGCAGTACTTC.

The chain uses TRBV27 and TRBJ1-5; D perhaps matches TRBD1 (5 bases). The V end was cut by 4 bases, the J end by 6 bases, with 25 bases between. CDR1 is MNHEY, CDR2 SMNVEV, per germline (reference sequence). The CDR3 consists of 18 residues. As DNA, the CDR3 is TGTGCCAGCAGTTCGCGTAGATCCGGGACCCCTGGGATTCAGCCCCAGCATTTT. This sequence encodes CASSSRRSGTPGIQPQHF.

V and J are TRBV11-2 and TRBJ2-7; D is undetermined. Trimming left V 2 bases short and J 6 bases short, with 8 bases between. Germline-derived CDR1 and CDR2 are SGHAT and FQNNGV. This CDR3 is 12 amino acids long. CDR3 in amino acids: CASSLMQVEQYF. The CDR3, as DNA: TGTGCCAGCAGCTTAATGCAGGTCGAGCAGTACTTC.

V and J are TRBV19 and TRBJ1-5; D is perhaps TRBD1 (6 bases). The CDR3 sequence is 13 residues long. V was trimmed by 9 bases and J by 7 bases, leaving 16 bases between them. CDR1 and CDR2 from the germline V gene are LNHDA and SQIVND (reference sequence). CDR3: CASQTGIRQPQHF. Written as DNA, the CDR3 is TGTGCCAGCCAGACAGGCATACGACAGCCCCAGCATTTT.

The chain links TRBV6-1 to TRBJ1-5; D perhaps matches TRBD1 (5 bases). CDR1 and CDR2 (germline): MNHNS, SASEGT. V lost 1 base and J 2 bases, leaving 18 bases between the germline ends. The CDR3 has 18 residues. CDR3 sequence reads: CASSEGYRQRDGNQPQHF. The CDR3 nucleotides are TGTGCCAGCAGTGAAGGATACCGACAGAGAGACGGCAATCAGCCCCAGCATTTT.

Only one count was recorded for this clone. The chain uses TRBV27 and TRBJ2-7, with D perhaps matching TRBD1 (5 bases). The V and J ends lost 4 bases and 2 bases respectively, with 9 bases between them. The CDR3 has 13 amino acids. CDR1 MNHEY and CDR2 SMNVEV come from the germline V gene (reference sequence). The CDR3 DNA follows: TGTGCCAGCAGTTACAGGCCTCCCTACGAGCAGTACTTC. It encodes CASSYRPPYEQYF.

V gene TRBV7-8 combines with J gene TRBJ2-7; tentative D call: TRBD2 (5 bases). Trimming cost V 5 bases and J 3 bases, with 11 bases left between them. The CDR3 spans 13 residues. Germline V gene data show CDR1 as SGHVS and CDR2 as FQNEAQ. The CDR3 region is CASSPMAGYEQYF. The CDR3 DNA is TGTGCCAGCAGCCCGATGGCGGGCTACGAGCAGTACTTC.